This T cell receptor (beta chain) was retrieved from a study of cytomegalovirus exposure and HLA in healthy donors. Findings of the study overall: About 180 TCR beta chains were listed as cytomegalovirus-associated. Across donors, most TCRs were seen rarely, yet some public ones were widespread. A few chains linked to CMV were shown in vitro to be specific for CMV antigens. Roughly even sequencing depth across donors was the assumption behind the presence/absence analyses.

Primers for the PCR totalled 60 Vbeta and 13 Jbeta. Only in-frame clones appear in the TCRdb table, and some are missing; sequencing was by immunoSEQ multiplex PCR. Counted here are nearly 110,000 clones, approximately 80% occurring once; the ten biggest clones make up 3% to 4.5%. For this clone: The antigen is undetermined.

The CDR3 runs to 12 residues. Germline CDR1 and CDR2: SQVTM and ANQGSEA. This sequence originates from a man aged 60-69 years in good health and CMV-seronegative. Sequencing was done on a sample of PBMCs. V is TRBV29-1 and J is TRBJ2-3; TRBD2 agrees at 8 bases. As DNA, the CDR3 is TGCAGTGGGGGGCGGGGGGAAGATACGCAGTATTTT. Protein: CSGGRGEDTQYF.